This T cell receptor beta chain is from a study of blood T cell repertoires in COVID-19. In the study overall: Acute and convalescent COVID-19 samples came from the United States, Italy and Spain. Sources were T cells, B-cell-depleted T cells, or PBMCs; the material itself was cDNA or gDNA.

Original handling: Nucleated cell number was recorded as an estimate derived from reference gene primer amplification. Libraries were prepared by immunoSEQ multiplex PCR; TCRdb keeps only in-frame clonotypes and omits some of them. V, J and clone size are taken as reported in that table, and D and trimming were inferred from the DNA itself. Of about 210,000 clones in the sample, about 87% were seen once. Germline lookup yields CDR1 SGHDN and CDR2 FVKESK. The CDR3 length is 15 residues. J gave up 2 bases and V 4 bases, and 5 bases lay outside the gene matches. This TCR derives from a man aged 55 to 70 who had recovered from COVID-19. V is TRBV14 and J is TRBJ1-1, with 9 nucleotides matching TRBD1. What was sequenced was peripheral blood. The CDR3 region is CASSRRTGANTEAFF. In DNA form, the CDR3 reads TGTGCCAGCAGCCGCCGGACAGGGGCTAACACTGAAGCTTTCTTT.